The clone carrying this TCR beta chain was seen a few times. Antigen specificity is unknown. Unique molecular identifiers featured in each of the TCR beta cDNA libraries. TCRdb re-derived calls from the PCR reads in MiXCR, one entry per CDR3 protein. Of about 770,000 distinct CDR3 sequences in the sample, 40% to 55% are singletons; the top ten hold roughly 4.4%. This entry is derived from a study of post-analysis software for immune sequencing data. Study results and caveats: TRBV5-6, TRBV5-1 and TRBV20-1 belonged to a set of about five TRBV segments that were more frequent in patients than controls.

This CDR3 comprises 13 residues. Germline CDR1 and CDR2: MNHEY and SMNVEV (reference sequence). Trimming removed 5 bases from V and 3 bases from J, with 10 bases in between. The source is a girl between 10 and 17 years old with multiple sclerosis. Material for sequencing was blood. This chain connects TRBV27 to TRBJ1-2; D is undetermined. CDR3 nucleotides: TGTGCCAGCAGTGCCGGACTTTACTATGGCTACACCTTC. This translates into CASSAGLYYGYTF.